Here is one T cell receptor beta chain with its context. Clinical histories supplied by participants themselves formed the basis of cohort assignment. Cohort 3 donors counted as recovered after two negative PCRs, clearance, or resolved symptoms. The V segment lost 3 bases and the J segment 11 bases; nucleotides outside the gene matches: 7. CDR3 length equals 13 residues. Germline CDR1 SGHTA, CDR2 FQGNSA. The sample comes from a study of blood T cell repertoires in COVID-19. Study summary: Italy, Spain and the United States were the sources of the convalescent and acute COVID-19 samples.

Clones were read by immunoSEQ multiplex PCR, and TCRdb kept only the in-frame ones, dropping some. The sample yields 400,000 to 450,000 clones, roughly 91% seen once. This chain links TRBV7-2 with TRBJ2-1; TRBD2 matches 7 bases. What was sequenced was PBMCs or T cells enriched from blood (not recorded which). The TCR sequence derives from a man between 18 and 29 years old who had recovered from COVID-19. The CDR3 region has the DNA TGTGCCAGCAGCTTTGAGCGGGGTGCCCAGCAGTTCTTC. Its translation is CASSFERGAQQFF.